This TCR beta chain was sequenced during a study of shared clonotypes between healthy human individuals. Study results and caveats: In contrast to clonotypes shared by all four donors, non-shared clonotypes had lower generation probabilities.

Trimming stripped 1 base from V and 5 bases from J, with 15 bases between. Germline V CDR1 and CDR2: SGHTA, FQGTGA. CDR3 length: 15 amino acids. Healthy HIV-negative adults without recent acute infections or vaccinations served as donors. Comment on this clone: Its target is not known.

For sorted subsets, approximately 0.2 ug DNA per replicate equaled roughly 30,000 T cell genomes. TCRdb's copy holds only in-frame clones and misses some; the assay was immunoSEQ multiplex PCR. The data contain about 2.3 million clones, 92% of them singletons. The chain carries TRBV7-3 and TRBJ2-7; D tentatively reads TRBD1 or TRBD2 (5 bases each). The TCR originated in a young man in good health. Some clones in this sample may be carry-over from other donors' samples. Material for sequencing was naive CD4+ T cells from PBMCs. Documented subset: CD45RA+ positively selected. The CDR3 DNA follows: TGTGCCAGCAGCTTAATTGGGGGTGCGGGCAACGAGCAGTACTTC. It codes for CASSLIGGAGNEQYF. The full variable domain, in which reference TRBV7-3 and TRBJ2-7 provide the parts outside the CDR3, is GAGVSQTPSNKVTEKGKYVELRCDPISGHTALYWYRQSLGQGPEFLIYFQGTGAADDSGLPNDRFFAVRPEGSVSTLKIQRTERGDSAVYLCASSLIGGAGNEQYFGPGTRLTVT.